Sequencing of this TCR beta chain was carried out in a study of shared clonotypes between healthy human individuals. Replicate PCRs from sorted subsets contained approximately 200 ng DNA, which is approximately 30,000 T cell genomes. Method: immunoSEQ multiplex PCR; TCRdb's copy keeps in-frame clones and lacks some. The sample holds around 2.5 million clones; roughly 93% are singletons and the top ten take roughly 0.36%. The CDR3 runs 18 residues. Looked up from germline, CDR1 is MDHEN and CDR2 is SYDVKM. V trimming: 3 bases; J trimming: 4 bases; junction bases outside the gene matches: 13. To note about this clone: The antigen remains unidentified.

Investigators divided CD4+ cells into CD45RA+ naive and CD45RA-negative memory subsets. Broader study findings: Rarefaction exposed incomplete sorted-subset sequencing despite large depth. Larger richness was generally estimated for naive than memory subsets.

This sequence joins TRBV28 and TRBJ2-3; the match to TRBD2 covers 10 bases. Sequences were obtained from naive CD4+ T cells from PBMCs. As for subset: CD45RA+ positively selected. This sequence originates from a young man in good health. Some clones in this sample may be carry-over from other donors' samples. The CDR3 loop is CASSFPLTSGKEPDTQYF. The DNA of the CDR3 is TGTGCCAGCAGTTTCCCCCTAACTAGCGGGAAAGAGCCAGATACGCAGTATTTT. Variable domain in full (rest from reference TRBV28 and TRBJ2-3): DVKVTQSSRYLVKRTGEKVFLECVQDMDHENMFWYRQDPGLGLRLIYFSYDVKMKEKGDIPEGYSVSREKKERFSLILESASTNQTSMYLCASSFPLTSGKEPDTQYFGPGTRLTVL.